A single sample gave rise to the 12 T cell receptor beta chains below, sequenced in a study of T cell repertoires in cytomegalovirus infection (dated by TCRdb to between 2018 and 2021). Sequencing was performed on an Illumina HiSeq 1500. The raw public reads went through TCRdb reprocessing: fastp at Q25, MiXCR clone calling, in-frame beta chains kept. For every CDR3 protein sequence, its rows merge into one entry that carries the most common genes and DNA. The sample data list tens of thousands of distinct CDR3 sequences, and 35% to 45% of these were observed just once. Jointly, the top ten make up over 90% of the sample. These receptors lack a known antigen. The treatment or condition label, as the study defines it: in vitro stimulation with specific CMV peptide epitopes to enrich CMV-specific T cells. The sample consisted of CD8+ T cells from cultured PBMCs, taken from culture after CMV antigen stimulation. These receptor sequences come from a human donor in good health (CMV status not recorded). Some clones in this sample may be carry-over from other donors' samples.

This chain uses TRBV27 with TRBJ1-6, with D possibly TRBD1 on 5 matching bases. Germline CDR1 reads MNHEY; CDR2 reads SMNVEV (reference sequence). This CDR3 contains 13 residues. V gave up 6 bases and J gave up 10 bases, with 13 bases separating them. The CDR3: CASRGPLYSPLHF. The CDR3, as DNA: TGTGCCAGCAGGGGACCCCTTTACTCACCCCTCCACTTT.

The gene calls are TRBV28 and TRBJ1-1; D is unclear. Germline CDR1 is MDHEN and CDR2 is SYDVKM. The V end lost 5 bases, the J end lost 4 bases, and 14 bases lay between the germline ends. The CDR3 totals 14 residues. The CDR3 sequence is CASSLLSRGTEAFF. In DNA form, the CDR3 reads TGTGCCAGCAGTCTCCTGAGTCGGGGCACTGAAGCTTTCTTT.

The chain recombines TRBV10-3 with TRBJ2-1; D possibly corresponds to TRBD2 (5 bases). The CDR3 has 13 amino acids. V was pared by 0 bases and J by 12 bases, with 12 bases between. Germline V gene lookup returns CDR1 ENHRY and CDR2 SYGVKD. The CDR3 DNA follows: TGTGCCATCAGTGAGTCGGACTGGGCAGGGCAGTTCTTC. This translates into CAISESDWAGQFF.

This rearrangement joins TRBV6-5 to TRBJ2-1; perhaps TRBD1 as D (6 bases). Germline assignment: CDR1 MNHEY and CDR2 SVGAGI. The CDR3 is made up of 16 amino acids. V lost 0 bases to trimming and J lost 6 bases, with 15 bases between them. The DNA of the CDR3 is TGTGCCAGCAGTTACTCGGATAGGACAGAACTCAATGAGCAGTTCTTC. It codes for CASSYSDRTELNEQFF.

J is TRBJ1-1 and V is TRBV3-1; D remains ambiguous. CDR3 length equals 16 residues. Germline-derived CDR1 and CDR2 are LGHDT and YNNKEL (reference sequence). Trimming removed 1 base from V and 4 bases from J, with 16 bases in between. The CDR3 region has the DNA TGTGCCAGCAGCCAAGCCCAGACCCGACACGGCACTGAAGCTTTCTTT. Translation: CASSQAQTRHGTEAFF.

This clonotype was recorded a few times. The J gene is TRBJ2-1, the V gene TRBV6-5; the match to TRBD1 covers 12 bases. Losses at the gene ends were 10 bases for V and 0 bases for J; bases not matched to a gene: 16. Germline V gene sequence: CDR1 MNHEY, CDR2 SVGAGI. This CDR3 comprises 19 residues. CDR3 protein: CATIPRDRGPHSSYNEQFF. In nucleotides, the CDR3 is TGTGCCACCATACCCCGGGACAGGGGGCCTCATAGCTCCTACAATGAGCAGTTCTTC.

There are a few counts of this clonotype. The rearrangement links TRBV7-6 to TRBJ2-5; tentatively, D is TRBD2 (6 bases). CDR1 and CDR2 from the germline V gene are SGHVS and FNYEAQ. The CDR3 is 13 amino acids. The V gene lost 4 bases and the J gene lost 4 bases, with 10 bases spanning the gap. CDR3 residues: CASSSPGLETQYF. CDR3 nucleotide sequence: TGTGCCAGCAGCTCTCCGGGACTAGAGACCCAGTACTTC.

At least ten counts were recorded for this clonotype. The chain employs TRBV7-2 and TRBJ2-1; 15 bases are shared with TRBD2. The CDR3 totals 18 residues. The V segment lost 5 bases and the J segment 8 bases; nucleotides outside the gene matches: 13. CDR1 is SGHTA and CDR2 is FQGNSA in the germline V gene. CDR3 in amino acids: CASSLRTSGGGFSDEQFF. The CDR3 nucleotides read TGTGCCAGCAGCCTACGGACTAGCGGGGGGGGATTTTCGGATGAGCAGTTCTTC.

The V and J genes are TRBV2 and TRBJ1-5; a weak D match, TRBD1 (6 bases). The length of the CDR3 is 15 residues. The V gene lost 1 base and the J gene lost 6 bases, with 13 bases spanning the gap. Germline V gene lookup returns CDR1 SNHLY and CDR2 FYNNEI. As DNA, the CDR3 is TGTGCCAGCAGTGAAGGAACAGGGAAATCTCAGCCCCAGCATTTT. This encodes CASSEGTGKSQPQHF. Based on the CDR3 plus reference TRBV2 and TRBJ1-5, the full variable domain is EPEVTQTPSHQVTQMGQEVILRCVPISNHLYFYWYRQILGQKVEFLVSFYNNEISEKSEIFDDQFSVERPDGSNFTLKIRSTKLEDSAMYFCASSEGTGKSQPQHFGDGTRLSIL.

V and J are TRBV7-9 and TRBJ1-3, with D possibly matching TRBD1 (6 bases). The CDR3 covers 15 residues. Germline V CDR1 and CDR2: SEHNR, FQNEAQ (reference sequence). Trimming pared 4 bases from V and 1 base from J, leaving 11 bases between. The CDR3 DNA is TGTGCCAGCAGCTCCACAAGGGGGTCTGGAAACACCATATATTTT. It is translated as CASSSTRGSGNTIYF.

This clonotype was counted between two and nine times. V usage is TRBV6-1 and J usage is TRBJ2-3; D possibly corresponds to TRBD1 (6 bases). In germline, CDR1 is MNHNS, CDR2 SASEGT. The CDR3 is 18 residues long. Trimming left V 1 base short and J 1 base short, with 18 bases between. The CDR3 loop is CASSEVGAPQARTDTQYF. Here the CDR3 DNA reads TGTGCCAGCAGTGAAGTGGGGGCACCACAGGCCCGCACAGATACGCAGTATTTT.

As concerns this clonotype: This likely comes from a read error, as the CDR3 has no conserved phenylalanine or tryptophan at its end. V gene TRBV4-1 combines with J gene TRBJ2-3, with 7 bases that match TRBD2. In germline, CDR1 is MGHRA, CDR2 YSYEKL. Trimming at V came to 0 bases and at J to 0 bases, leaving 6 bases not matched to a gene. This CDR3 region has 17 residues. The DNA of the CDR3 is TGCGCCAGCAGCCAAGATGGGAGGGGCCCGAGCACAGATACGCAGTATTCT. Translation: CASSQDGRGPSTDTQYS.